This TCR beta chain is from a study of a mutant IDH1 vaccine in newly diagnosed glioma. Study-wide points: Seemingly, top peripheral T cell clonotype changes bore no relation to pseudoprogression.

With respect to this clone: The antigen is not known.

Sequencing used immunoSEQ multiplex PCR; TCRdb keeps in-frame clones, though not all of them. The table records 70,000 to 95,000 clones, more than 80% of them present only once. V lost 0 bases, J lost 2 bases, and 10 bases lay in between. Germline assignment: CDR1 SGHVS and CDR2 FQNEAQ. The CDR3 has 15 amino acids. Described time point: week 23, last vaccination. The vaccine gave 300 ug of a 20-mer mutant IDH1 peptide subcutaneously per dose. The specimen was PBMCs, collected from a glioma patient whose treatment included an IDH1 peptide vaccine. This sequence was found in a woman aged 45-59 years with glioma. V usage is TRBV7-8 and J usage is TRBJ1-2; D is unclear. In DNA, the CDR3 is TGTGCCAGCAGCTTAGCGCTCAGCGGGAACTATGGCTACACCTTC. This gives the protein CASSLALSGNYGYTF. Full variable domain (outside the CDR3, taken from reference TRBV7-8 and TRBJ1-2): GAGVSQSPRYKVAKRGQDVALRCDPISGHVSLFWYQQALGQGPEFLTYFQNEAQLDKSGLPSDRFFAERPEGSVSTLKIQRTQQEDSAVYLCASSLALSGNYGYTFGSGTRLTVV.